Presented here are 24 T cell receptor beta chains from one specimen sequenced in a study of CD4 T cells in relation to SARS-CoV-2 and coronaviruses. For these TCRs, the target antigens are not known. Measured with immunoSEQ multiplex PCR; TCRdb has only the in-frame clones, and not every one. The top ten hold 9.5% to 15% of the sample, which has about 21,000 clones, 74% seen once. Unexposed donor CD4+ T cells date from about 2011-2018, before the COVID-19 pandemic. Isolation of CD4+ T cells took place after roughly nine days in culture. Sequencing used CD4+ T cells from PBMCs, cultured in vitro. These receptors were obtained from a human donor in good health.

In DNA form, the CDR3 reads TGTGCCAGCAGCTTCCCGACGGGAAACCCAGGGGAAAAGTACTTC. Translating it yields CASSFPTGNPGEKYF. V is TRBV7-8 and J is TRBJ2-5; weak D call: TRBD1 (6 bases). Germline CDR1 reads SGHVS; CDR2 reads FQNEAQ. The CDR3 is 15 residues long. V lost 3 bases and J lost 12, with 23 bases in between.

The chain recombines TRBV20-1 with TRBJ2-5; perhaps TRBD1 as D (6 bases). V was cut by 4 bases and J by 1 base, with 10 bases left in between. Germline CDR1 reads DFQATT; CDR2 reads SNEGSKA (reference sequence). This CDR3 region has 13 residues. This CDR3 is CSANDRPQETQYF. The CDR3 bases are TGCAGTGCTAATGACAGGCCCCAAGAGACCCAGTACTTC.

This clone was detected a few times. The CDR3 loop is CASSPRAGGQETQYF. The CDR3 DNA reads as TGTGCCAGCTCACCACGGGCCGGAGGCCAAGAGACCCAGTACTTC. The gene calls are TRBV18 and TRBJ2-5, with a weak D call TRBD2 (5 bases). With 1 base removed from V and 1 base from J, the gap between germline ends came to 10 bases. The germline gives CDR1 KGHSH, CDR2 LQKENI. This CDR3 region has 15 residues.

This clone was found a few times. The chain joins TRBV6-5 to TRBJ1-6; D is unresolved. The ends were cut back, 8 bases at V and 6 bases at J, with 8 bases in the middle. Per the germline V gene, CDR1 is MNHEY and CDR2 is SVGAGI. This CDR3 contains 12 residues. The CDR3 DNA reads as TGTGCCAGCGGGGTCTCTAATTCACCCCTCCACTTT. This sequence encodes CASGVSNSPLHF.

This clone appeared a single time. The chain couples TRBV3-1 (or the pseudogene TRBV3-2) to TRBJ1-6; no reliable D call. Trimming stripped 3 bases from V and 10 bases from J, with 13 bases between. The CDR3 has 14 amino acids. Germline loops: CDR1 LGHDT, CDR2 YNNKEL (reference sequence). The CDR3 here is CASSQDHENSPLHF. The CDR3 DNA reads TGTGCCAGCAGCCAGGATCATGAAAACTCACCCCTCCACTTT.

The V gene is TRBV4-1, the J gene TRBJ1-1; D gene ambiguous. Per germline, CDR1 MGHRA and CDR2 YSYEKL. Trimming stripped 1 base from V and 1 base from J, with 10 bases between. This CDR3 contains 15 residues. The CDR3 region has the DNA TGCGCCAGCAGCCAAGTTGGACGGACGAACACTGAAGCTTTCTTT. This sequence encodes CASSQVGRTNTEAFF.

CDR3 sequence: CASTNSGEAKNIQYF. In nucleotides, the CDR3 is TGTGCCAGCACTAATAGCGGAGAAGCCAAAAACATTCAGTACTTC. The rearrangement links TRBV28 to TRBJ2-4, with a possible D match to TRBD2 (6 bases). This CDR3 has 15 residues. The ends were cut back, 7 bases at V and 0 bases at J, with 13 bases in the middle. In germline, CDR1 is MDHEN, CDR2 SYDVKM. The variable domain in full, completed from reference TRBV28 and TRBJ2-4, reads DVKVTQSSRYLVKRTGEKVFLECVQDMDHENMFWYRQDPGLGLRLIYFSYDVKMKEKGDIPEGYSVSREKKERFSLILESASTNQTSMYLCASTNSGEAKNIQYFGAGTRLSVL.

This clone was detected once. The rearrangement joins TRBV4-2 to TRBJ2-7; 11 bases are a match to TRBD2. The V gene end was trimmed by 2 bases and the J gene end by 3 bases; junction bases not matched to a gene: 6. This CDR3 is 16 amino acids long. Germline CDR1 and CDR2: LGHNA and YNFKEQ. CDR3 coding DNA: TGTGCCAGCAGCCAACCCATCGGGACTAGCGGCTACGAGCAGTACTTC. This encodes CASSQPIGTSGYEQYF.

The chain joins TRBV5-1 to TRBJ2-5; the D gene is possibly TRBD2 (6 bases). The V gene's germline CDR1 is SGHRS and CDR2 YFSETQ. V was cut by 1 base and J by 2 bases, with 24 bases left in between. CDR3 size: 19 residues. The CDR3 protein is CASSLLGRGARAPQETQYF. DNA for the CDR3: TGCGCCAGCAGCTTGTTGGGGCGGGGTGCCCGAGCACCTCAAGAGACCCAGTACTTC.

This rearrangement joins TRBV3-1 (or the pseudogene TRBV3-2) to TRBJ1-5; TRBD1 might be the D (5 bases). From germline, CDR1 is LGHDT and CDR2 YNNKEL (reference sequence). Trimming pared 4 bases from V and 2 bases from J, leaving 12 bases between. This CDR3 has 15 amino acids. As DNA, the CDR3 is TGTGCCAGCAGCCGAGGGGACTTTGGCAATCAGCCCCAGCATTTT. Translating it yields CASSRGDFGNQPQHF.

The rearrangement links TRBV19 to TRBJ2-7; TRBD1 matches 11 bases. V lost 5 bases and J lost 7; bases outside the gene matches: 10. CDR1 is LNHDA and CDR2 is SQIVND in the germline V gene (reference sequence). This CDR3 contains 15 residues. This CDR3 is CASSGRTGGRLEQYF. The CDR3 nucleotides are TGTGCCAGTAGTGGACGGACAGGGGGCCGTTTGGAGCAGTACTTC.

This chain joins TRBV7-9 and TRBJ1-4; D is ambiguous. CDR1 SEHNR and CDR2 FQNEAQ come from the germline V gene (reference sequence). Deletions cut 1 base from V and 2 bases from J, with 8 bases between. The CDR3 is made up of 15 amino acids. CDR3 residues: CASSLVDGTNEKLFF. Here the CDR3 DNA reads TGTGCCAGCAGCTTAGTCGACGGCACTAATGAAAAACTGTTTTTT.

V and J are TRBV6-4 and TRBJ1-2; unclear D gene. Trimming cost V 10 bases and J 6 bases, with 27 bases left between them. Germline V lookup: CDR1 MRHNA, CDR2 SNTAGT. The CDR3 length is 16 residues. This CDR3 is CATPRGFGPRIDGYTF. CDR3 bases: TGTGCCACCCCACGGGGTTTTGGTCCCCGGATTGATGGCTACACCTTC.

The rearrangement uses TRBV28 and TRBJ2-6, with D possibly TRBD1 on 6 matching bases. There are 14 residues in the CDR3. Trimming stripped 10 bases from V and 0 bases from J, with 10 bases between. The germline gives CDR1 MDHEN, CDR2 SYDVKM. CDR3 in DNA: TGTGCCACCATAGGGGGCTCTGGGGCCAACGTCCTGACTTTC. It codes for CATIGGSGANVLTF.

The CDR3 region has the DNA TGTGCCAGCAGCCCCGTTCAAGAGACCCAGTACTTC. Its translation is CASSPVQETQYF. V gene TRBV7-8 combines with J gene TRBJ2-5; D not certain. Trimming left V 5 bases short and J 2 bases short, with 6 bases between. Germline values: CDR1 SGHVS, CDR2 FQNEAQ. This CDR3 has 12 residues.

This clone was picked up a small number of times. The V call is TRBV6-5, the J call TRBJ1-2; TRBD1 matches at 7 bases. CDR1 MNHEY and CDR2 SVGAGI come from the germline V gene. Unmatched junction bases numbered 5, after V lost 6 bases and J lost 4 bases. CDR3 size: 13 residues. CDR3 DNA: TGTGCCAGCAGAGGGGGCTTATCCTATGGCTACACCTTC. Encoded protein: CASRGGLSYGYTF.

This chain uses TRBV28 with TRBJ2-7; 9 nucleotides line up with TRBD1. Germline-derived CDR1 and CDR2 are MDHEN and SYDVKM. After removal of 11 bases from V and 4 bases from J, the junction contained 12 bases not matched to a gene. CDR3 length: 14 residues. The CDR3 nucleotides are TGTGCCGGATCCACAGGGGGCGACTATTACGAGCAGTACTTC. This encodes CAGSTGGDYYEQYF.

The V and J genes are TRBV7-9 and TRBJ1-1; D possibly corresponds to TRBD1 (6 bases). Deletions cut 6 bases from V and 3 bases from J, with 14 bases between. CDR3 size: 14 residues. Per germline, CDR1 SEHNR and CDR2 FQNEAQ (reference sequence). CDR3 sequence: CASSLSGVDTEAFF. The CDR3 DNA reads TGTGCCAGCAGTTTATCAGGGGTCGACACTGAAGCTTTCTTT. The whole variable domain, remainder taken from reference TRBV7-9 and TRBJ1-1, is DTGVSQNPRHKITKRGQNVTFRCDPISEHNRLYWYRQTLGQGPEFLTYFQNEAQLEKSRLLSDRFSAERPKGSFSTLEIQRTEQGDSAMYLCASSLSGVDTEAFFGQGTRLTVV.

This clone was counted between two and nine times. The rearrangement joins TRBV2 to TRBJ1-6; 7 nucleotides align to TRBD1. The germline CDR1 and CDR2 sequences are SNHLY and FYNNEI. The V and J ends lost 5 bases and 4 bases, in that order; junction bases with no gene match: 5. The CDR3 totals 15 residues. CDR3 DNA: TGTGCCAGCAGTCCAGGGGGAACGTATAATTCACCCCTCCACTTT. Translated: CASSPGGTYNSPLHF.

The V call is TRBV6-5, the J call TRBJ2-7; 9 nucleotides match TRBD1. Per the germline V gene, CDR1 is MNHEY and CDR2 is SVGAGI. The CDR3 totals 12 residues. The CDR3 spells CTSGTGPYEQYF. The CDR3 DNA follows: TGTACTTCCGGGACAGGGCCCTACGAGCAGTACTTC.

Details on this clone: One end of the junction does not line up with germline, which may come from a read error. The rearrangement uses TRBV5-4 and TRBJ2-3; D may be TRBD2 (6 bases). The germline V gene has CDR1 SGHNT and CDR2 YYREEE (reference sequence). The CDR3 extends over 15 amino acids. The CDR3 is CASSLDLAQSETQYF. The CDR3 nucleotides read TGTGCCAGCAGCTTGGACCTAGCGCAATCAGAGACGCAGTATTTT.

The chain carries TRBV5-1 and TRBJ2-3, with D uncertain. The CDR3 covers 13 residues. Germline V gives CDR1 SGHRS, CDR2 YFSETQ. V shed 5 bases and J shed 2 bases, with 9 bases lying between them. CDR3 loop: CASSPQVTDTQYF. DNA for the CDR3: TGCGCCAGCAGTCCCCAGGTCACAGATACGCAGTATTTT.

This clone appeared a few times. The V and J genes are TRBV3-1 (or the pseudogene TRBV3-2) and TRBJ2-1, with 16 bases fitting TRBD2. The germline gives CDR1 LGHDT, CDR2 YNNKEL (reference sequence). The CDR3 extends over 17 amino acids. V gave up 6 bases and J gave up 1 base; unmatched junction bases: 3. CDR3 amino acids: CASRQGLAGGSYNEQFF. The CDR3, as DNA: TGTGCCAGCAGGCAGGGACTAGCGGGAGGGTCCTACAATGAGCAGTTCTTC.

The chain links TRBV2 to TRBJ2-1; D is ambiguous. The CDR3 covers 13 residues. Trimming cost V 4 bases and J 3 bases, with 7 bases left between them. Germline loops: CDR1 SNHLY, CDR2 FYNNEI. Here the CDR3 reads CASSATFYNEQFF. The DNA of the CDR3 is TGTGCCAGCAGTGCTACATTCTACAATGAGCAGTTCTTC.